This record concerns one T cell receptor (beta chain) sequence. Its antigen is still unknown. An end of the junction differs from the germline gene, which may be a read error. To prepare the library, 5' RACE was applied. For sequencing, an Illumina HiSeq 2000 was employed. A universal primer binding site was added through template switching, and the final cDNA carried a unique molecular identifier so that TCR cDNA molecules could be counted accurately. First-strand cDNA for TCR alpha and beta chains was synthesized from specific primers in the conserved constant-segment region. To control for contamination, each cDNA library was double barcoded with a SMART-Mk sample barcode plus Illumina barcodes. Two successive PCR steps introduced TruSeq adapter sequences along with Illumina sample barcodes. The TCR alpha and beta cDNA libraries were sequenced on the Illumina HiSeq platform using custom primers. On the authors' methods: Unique molecular identifiers were extracted from raw reads with MiGEC, and CDR3 positions were determined with MiXCR. Recombination models were inferred per individual with the repgenHMM and IGoR tools using an EM algorithm. Shared clonotypes were analyzed with the tcR package in R, and sharing was normalized by the product of cloneset sizes. To study raw recombination without the effects of thymic and clonal selection, out-of-frame nonproductive sequences were analyzed. The public sequencing data were trimmed at Q25 with fastp and processed into clonotypes with MiXCR by TCRdb, which kept only in-frame beta chains. Entries that share a CDR3 protein sequence are merged under the most common genes and DNA. TCRdb assigned the V and J calls; the authors' analysis was not used. This sample lists fewer than 550,000 distinct CDR3 sequences; over 11% were detected once. The leading ten clones occupy approximately 0.98% of the sample.

The data belong to a study of identical twins (dated by TCRdb to 2016 to 2018). General notes on the study: To test whether fetal clonotypes persist, the study used deep sequencing on TCR alpha and beta repertoires from monozygotic twins, unrelated adults of various ages, and cord blood. Replicate twin experiments were performed at different times using different library preparation protocols to rule out contamination.

The research as a whole found: Fewer insertions were carried by abundant cord blood beta clonotypes; a weaker similar trend was observed in young adult naive repertoires, while no such trend was observed in memory repertoires. Zero-insertion analyses could be partly confounded by invariant T cells such as MAIT and iNKT, although diverse VJ usage argued against such confounding for most clonotypes. Conclusions relied on cross-sectional statistical analysis, since the same donors could not be followed over many years. Compared with coincidental sharing between unrelated individuals, out-of-frame TCR alpha sequences shared between twins showed an excess of sequences with low generation probability. Recombination models systematically underestimated out-of-frame TCR alpha sharing in monozygotic twins but agreed with sharing between unrelated individuals. In beta out-of-frame sequences, excess twin sharing was weaker, because having fewer shared sequences lowered the signal-to-noise ratio.

The CDR3 runs 15 amino acids, cysteine and phenylalanine included. Of the read, only the CDR3 DNA is kept; its 45 bases are in frame from base 1. Via the germline V gene (reference sequence), CDR1 is DFQATT and CDR2 SNEGSKA. Only healthy Caucasian donors were included. The twin cohort comprised three pairs of female monozygotic twins, all aged roughly 18 to 30 years. Positive isolation kits from Invitrogen were used to isolate CD4+ and CD8+ T cell populations. The same data also went into a second study, on yellow fever vaccine responses in identical twins. That second report states: The authors reported that the T cell response to vaccination in identical twins appeared partly convergent and partly personalized. In identical twins, the study followed T cell clones that responded to the vaccine with precision.

The chain was built from TRBV20-1 and TRBJ2-3, with a tentative D gene TRBD2 over 6 matching bases. The specimen was CD4+ T cells sorted from blood. The sequence was collected from a woman between 18 and 29 years old in good health. CDR3 sequence: CNATVGAGSTDTQYF. The sequenced DNA: TGCAATGCTACTGTCGGTGCGGGGAGCACAGATACGCAGTATTTT.